The 32 T cell receptor beta chains given below trace back to one sample, sequenced in a study of blood T cell repertoires in COVID-19. Profiled with immunoSEQ multiplex PCR; TCRdb holds only in-frame clones, not every one. In the table there are over 150,000 clones, about 83% of which are singletons. Material: peripheral blood. The receptors shown here come from a woman aged 70 to 79 with COVID-19, enrolled during active disease.

This chain joins TRBV4-1 and TRBJ2-7; TRBD1 matches at 7 bases. The trim removed 5 bases at V and 4 bases at J, leaving 8 bases unmatched. CDR1 is MGHRA and CDR2 is YSYEKL in the germline V gene. This CDR3 region has 14 residues. In nucleotides, the CDR3 is TGCGCCAGCAGCACCGGACAGGATCTATACGAGCAGTACTTC. This translates into CASSTGQDLYEQYF.

The V gene is TRBV7-9, the J gene TRBJ2-3; D perhaps matches TRBD1 (6 bases). Per germline, CDR1 SEHNR and CDR2 FQNEAQ (reference sequence). The CDR3 runs to 14 residues. With 1 base removed from V and 3 bases from J, the gap between germline ends came to 8 bases. CDR3 sequence (DNA): TGTGCCAGCAGCTTAGTTGGGACAACAGATACGCAGTATTTT. Translation: CASSLVGTTDTQYF.

The chain joins TRBV9 to TRBJ2-7, with a tentative D call TRBD2 (6 bases). CDR1 is SGDLS and CDR2 is YYNGEE in the germline V gene. CDR3 length equals 15 residues. The germline V and J ends were trimmed by 4 bases and 5 bases, with 19 bases remaining between them. The CDR3 loop is CASSPEGGGFNEQYF. The CDR3 DNA is TGTGCCAGCAGCCCCGAGGGTGGGGGGTTCAACGAGCAGTACTTC.

This chain joins TRBV5-4 and TRBJ1-1, with D possibly being TRBD1 (6 bases). Trimming left V 3 bases short and J 4 bases short, with 19 bases between. Germline CDR1 SGHNT, CDR2 YYREEE (reference sequence). The CDR3 contains 16 residues. The chain's CDR3 is CASSSQVGGGTTEAFF. The CDR3 coding sequence is TGTGCCAGCAGCTCTCAAGTAGGGGGAGGGACCACTGAAGCTTTCTTT.

This clone was seen more than once but under ten times. The V gene is TRBV5-1, the J gene TRBJ1-2, with a tentative D call TRBD1 (6 bases). CDR1 is SGHRS and CDR2 is YFSETQ in the germline V gene. The CDR3 has 16 residues. V lost 4 bases and J lost 2, with 18 bases in between. The CDR3 protein is CASSNQPGQVNYGYTF. CDR3 coding DNA: TGCGCCAGCAGCAATCAACCGGGACAAGTAAACTATGGCTACACCTTC.

This sequence joins TRBV12-3 or TRBV12-4 and TRBJ1-1, with a weak D call TRBD1 (5 bases). CDR3 length: 13 amino acids. V lost 3 bases, J lost 4 bases, and 9 bases lay in between. The DNA of the CDR3 is TGTGCCAGCAGTTTCCACGGGGGCACTGAAGCTTTCTTT. Protein sequence: CASSFHGGTEAFF.

The chain has TRBV5-4 and TRBJ2-2; 7 bases fit TRBD1. Germline lookup yields CDR1 SGHNT and CDR2 YYREEE (reference sequence). The V and J ends lost 5 bases and 2 bases, in that order; junction bases with no gene match: 6. The CDR3 consists of 15 residues. CDR3 DNA: TGTGCCAGCAGTTCGGGGACAGTTAACACCGGGGAGCTGTTTTTT. Translating it yields CASSSGTVNTGELFF.

This chain joins TRBV19 and TRBJ2-5; 8 nucleotides agree with TRBD1. CDR3 length: 14 amino acids. Germline loops: CDR1 LNHDA, CDR2 SQIVND (reference sequence). Unmatched junction bases numbered 7, after V lost 5 bases and J lost 5 bases. The CDR3: CASSSLGQGETQYF. CDR3 in DNA: TGTGCCAGTAGTTCCCTCGGACAGGGCGAGACCCAGTACTTC. Using reference TRBV19 and TRBJ2-5 for the parts outside the CDR3, the full variable domain is DGGITQSPKYLFRKEGQNVTLSCEQNLNHDAMYWYRQDPGQGLRLIYYSQIVNDFQKGDIAEGYSVSREKKESFPLTVTSAQKNPTAFYLCASSSLGQGETQYFGPGTRLLVL.

The V gene is TRBV5-6, the J gene TRBJ2-7; possibly TRBD2 for D (7 bases). The CDR3 covers 14 residues. The ends were cut back, 4 bases at V and 5 bases at J, with 16 bases in the middle. The V gene's germline CDR1 is SGHDT and CDR2 YYEEEE. In nucleotides, the CDR3 is TGTGCCAGCAGCCCGGGTGGGGGGGCCCACGAGCAGTACTTC. Its translation is CASSPGGGAHEQYF.

This clone was detected a few times. The chain carries TRBV12-5 and TRBJ1-6, with 7 bases matching TRBD1. The CDR3 runs to 14 residues. In germline, CDR1 is LGHNT, CDR2 FRNRAP. V was pared by 5 bases and J by 7 bases, with 5 bases of the junction left unmatched. The CDR3: CASGRGQSNSPLHF. The CDR3, as DNA: TGTGCTAGTGGTAGGGGACAGTCGAATTCACCCCTCCACTTT. Filled out from reference TRBV12-5 and TRBJ1-6, the complete variable domain reads DARVTQTPRHKVTEMGQEVTMRCQPILGHNTVFWYRQTMMQGLELLAYFRNRAPLDDSGMPKDRFSAEMPDATLATLKIQPSEPRDSAVYFCASGRGQSNSPLHFGNGTRLTVT.

The V gene is TRBV29-1, the J gene TRBJ2-3, with a possible D match to TRBD2 (6 bases). The germline gives CDR1 SQVTM, CDR2 ANQGSEA. The CDR3 contains 13 residues. V was shortened by 7 bases and J by 3 bases, with 14 bases between the two germline ends. The CDR3 DNA reads TGCAGCGGGAGTCAGGGAGGTACAGATACGCAGTATTTT. Translating it yields CSGSQGGTDTQYF.

This clone was picked up a small number of times. The rearrangement uses TRBV18 and TRBJ1-5; 9 nucleotides line up with TRBD1. The germline gives CDR1 KGHSH, CDR2 LQKENI. Trimming at V came to 4 bases and at J to 5 bases, leaving 12 bases not matched to a gene. CDR3 size: 17 residues. The CDR3 nucleotides read TGTGCCAGCTCACTAAACCGACGAGGACAGGGGTATCAGCCCCAGCATTTT. This translates into CASSLNRRGQGYQPQHF.

The table lists this clone with a few counts. This chain joins TRBV3-1 (or the pseudogene TRBV3-2) and TRBJ1-2; D ambiguous. Germline-derived CDR1 and CDR2 are LGHDT and YNNKEL (reference sequence). With 0 bases removed from V and 8 bases from J, the gap between germline ends came to 10 bases. CDR3 length: 13 amino acids. The CDR3 spells CASSQENSPGYTF. The CDR3 region has the DNA TGTGCCAGCAGCCAAGAGAACAGTCCGGGCTACACCTTC.

This sequence joins TRBV29-1 and TRBJ2-1; 9 bases line up with TRBD2. The V and J ends lost 3 bases and 0 bases, in that order; junction bases with no gene match: 6. CDR1 SQVTM and CDR2 ANQGSEA come from the germline V gene. CDR3 length: 16 residues. The chain's CDR3 is CSVESGRGGSYNEQFF. The CDR3 DNA reads TGCAGCGTTGAGAGTGGGCGGGGGGGCTCCTACAATGAGCAGTTCTTC.

The chain carries TRBV7-3 and TRBJ1-6; D unclear. Germline assignment: CDR1 SGHTA and CDR2 FQGTGA. The length of the CDR3 is 15 residues. V lost 1 base and J 4 bases, leaving 8 bases between the germline ends. The CDR3 DNA follows: TGTGCCAGCAGCTTAAGAGGCAGATATAATTCACCCCTCCACTTT. Its translation: CASSLRGRYNSPLHF. The full variable domain, in which reference TRBV7-3 and TRBJ1-6 provide the parts outside the CDR3, is GAGVSQTPSNKVTEKGKYVELRCDPISGHTALYWYRQSLGQGPEFLIYFQGTGAADDSGLPNDRFFAVRPEGSVSTLKIQRTERGDSAVYLCASSLRGRYNSPLHFGNGTRLTVT.

V is TRBV28 and J is TRBJ2-5; tentatively, D is TRBD1 (6 bases). V shed 6 bases and J shed 4 bases, with 21 bases lying between them. CDR3 length equals 16 residues. Per the germline V gene, CDR1 is MDHEN and CDR2 is SYDVKM. CDR3 nucleotide sequence: TGTGCCAGCAGCCTTCCGCGGACAGCGCAAGGAGAGACCCAGTACTTC. Protein: CASSLPRTAQGETQYF.

The chain recombines TRBV2 with TRBJ2-1, with 11 nucleotides matching TRBD2. Germline V lookup: CDR1 SNHLY, CDR2 FYNNEI. V trimming: 5 bases; J trimming: 8 bases; junction bases outside the gene matches: 8. The CDR3 runs to 15 residues. The CDR3 bases are TGTGCCAGCAGTCCTAGCGGGAGGTGGTGGGATGAGCAGTTCTTC. Encoded protein: CASSPSGRWWDEQFF.

This sequence joins TRBV10-3 and TRBJ1-3; D is undetermined. Germline CDR1 is ENHRY and CDR2 is SYGVKD. The CDR3 is made up of 12 amino acids. V lost 8 bases, J lost 3 bases, and 8 bases lay in between. CDR3 protein: CAIGGGGNTIYF. CDR3 DNA: TGTGCCATCGGAGGAGGTGGAAACACCATATATTTT.

V is TRBV19 and J is TRBJ1-3; D ambiguous. The CDR3 extends over 15 amino acids. The germline V and J ends were trimmed by 5 bases and 2 bases, with 13 bases remaining between them. Germline loops: CDR1 LNHDA, CDR2 SQIVND (reference sequence). The CDR3 DNA reads TGTGCCAGTAGTCCATTGGAGACGGCTGGAAACACCATATATTTT. Protein sequence: CASSPLETAGNTIYF.

J is TRBJ2-7 and V is TRBV18; 8 bases align to TRBD2. CDR1 and CDR2 from the germline V gene are KGHSH and LQKENI. Trimming cost V 6 bases and J 7 bases; bases outside gene matches: 14. This CDR3 has 15 residues. CDR3 in DNA: TGTGCCAGCTCCCCCGGGACTAGTAACGCCTTAGAGCAGTACTTC. Residues: CASSPGTSNALEQYF.

The chain recombines TRBV12-3 or TRBV12-4 with TRBJ1-1; the match to TRBD1 covers 7 bases. V was clipped by 5 bases and J by 8 bases; unmatched bases: 8. This CDR3 comprises 13 residues. The CDR3 DNA sequence: TGTGCCAGCAGTCGAGACAGGGTTCGAGAAGCTTTCTTT. This encodes CASSRDRVREAFF.

The CDR3: CASSFGASADTQYF. The CDR3 bases are TGTGCCAGCAGCTTTGGGGCGTCGGCAGATACGCAGTATTTT. The genes are TRBV5-4 and TRBJ2-3; D may be TRBD1 (5 bases). V was trimmed by 2 bases and J by 4 bases, leaving 11 bases between them. This CDR3 comprises 14 residues. The V gene's germline CDR1 is SGHNT and CDR2 YYREEE (reference sequence). The entire variable domain, with the rest obtained from reference TRBV5-4 and TRBJ2-3, is as follows: ETGVTQSPTHLIKTRGQQVTLRCSSQSGHNTVSWYQQALGQGPQFIFQYYREEENGRGNFPPRFSGLQFPNYSSELNVNALELDDSALYLCASSFGASADTQYFGPGTRLTVL.

This clone has a single count. The chain couples TRBV5-5 to TRBJ1-2; 7 nucleotides align to TRBD1. Losses at the gene ends were 3 bases for V and 4 bases for J; bases not matched to a gene: 6. The CDR3 loop spans 14 amino acids. In germline, CDR1 is SGHKS, CDR2 YYEKEE (reference sequence). CDR3 in amino acids: CASSSPGTVYGYTF. In nucleotides, the CDR3 is TGTGCCAGCAGCTCCCCCGGGACAGTCTATGGCTACACCTTC.

CDR3 residues: CASSYAGGNTIYF. The CDR3 DNA sequence: TGTGCCAGCAGTTATGCAGGTGGAAACACCATATATTTT. The chain employs TRBV7-8 and TRBJ1-3; D is ambiguous. Germline values: CDR1 SGHVS, CDR2 FQNEAQ. Trimming took off 6 bases at V and 3 bases at J, with 9 bases between the two ends. This CDR3 spans 13 amino acids. Looking up the rest from reference TRBV7-8 and TRBJ1-3 gives the full variable domain: GAGVSQSPRYKVAKRGQDVALRCDPISGHVSLFWYQQALGQGPEFLTYFQNEAQLDKSGLPSDRFFAERPEGSVSTLKIQRTQQEDSAVYLCASSYAGGNTIYFGEGSWLTVV.

The V call is TRBV5-6, the J call TRBJ2-1; possibly TRBD1 for D (5 bases). This CDR3 comprises 14 residues. Trimming left V 0 bases short and J 6 bases short, with 10 bases between. Per the germline V gene, CDR1 is SGHDT and CDR2 is YYEEEE. Here the CDR3 reads CASSLGGAGNEQFF. In nucleotides, the CDR3 is TGTGCCAGCAGCTTGGGTGGGGCCGGCAATGAGCAGTTCTTC.

The CDR3 sequence is CASSLEGLRGGGDTQYF. CDR3 DNA sequence: TGCGCCAGCAGCTTGGAGGGTCTTCGGGGGGGCGGAGATACGCAGTATTTT. V gene TRBV5-1 combines with J gene TRBJ2-3, with 8 bases that match TRBD2. Germline V gene data show CDR1 as SGHRS and CDR2 as YFSETQ. Losses at the gene ends were 0 bases for V and 5 bases for J; bases not matched to a gene: 11. This CDR3 contains 17 residues.

This rearrangement joins TRBV2 to TRBJ2-2, with D perhaps matching TRBD1 (6 bases). From germline, CDR1 is SNHLY and CDR2 FYNNEI. The CDR3 runs to 16 residues. V lost 6 bases and J 1 base, leaving 15 bases between the germline ends. The CDR3 sequence is CASSETGTLNTGELFF. The DNA of the CDR3 is TGTGCCAGCAGCGAAACCGGGACATTGAACACCGGGGAGCTGTTTTTT.

V usage is TRBV5-1 and J usage is TRBJ2-3; 12 positions agree with TRBD2. V shed 3 bases, J shed 1 base, and the junction held 6 bases outside the gene matches. The length of the CDR3 is 17 residues. CDR1 SGHRS and CDR2 YFSETQ come from the germline V gene. The CDR3 sequence: CASSYRTSGTGTDTQYF. CDR3 sequence (DNA): TGCGCCAGCAGCTATCGGACTAGCGGGACCGGCACAGATACGCAGTATTTT.

The chain employs TRBV5-1 and TRBJ2-7; D is possibly TRBD2 (5 bases). V lost 2 bases, J lost 3 bases, and 12 bases lay in between. The CDR3 covers 14 residues. Germline CDR1 and CDR2: SGHRS and YFSETQ. The CDR3 DNA reads as TGCGCCAGCAGCTTACTAGACGACAACTACGAGCAGTACTTC. As protein: CASSLLDDNYEQYF.

The CDR3 reads CASSPSRTGGSYGYTF. The CDR3 DNA follows: TGTGCCAGCAGCCCCAGCCGGACAGGGGGCTCCTATGGCTACACCTTC. J is TRBJ1-2 and V is TRBV6-6; 11 positions agree with TRBD1. The CDR3 loop spans 16 amino acids. J lost 4 bases, V lost 6 bases, and 10 bases had no gene match. Germline V CDR1 and CDR2: MNHNY, SVGAGI (reference sequence).

A single count supports this clone. V usage is TRBV12-3 or TRBV12-4 and J usage is TRBJ1-2; perhaps TRBD1 as D (5 bases). This CDR3 has 13 residues. The ends were cut back, 3 bases at V and 5 bases at J, with 10 bases in the middle. The CDR3 region is CASSFRRAYGYTF. The CDR3 coding sequence is TGTGCCAGCAGTTTCCGCAGGGCTTATGGCTACACCTTC.

The chain combines TRBV10-3 with TRBJ2-7; TRBD2 matches at 7 bases. In germline, CDR1 is ENHRY, CDR2 SYGVKD. This CDR3 region has 14 residues. V shed 0 bases, J shed 9 bases, and the junction held 8 bases outside the gene matches. The CDR3 loop reads CAISESRGIVGQYF. The CDR3 DNA is TGTGCCATCAGTGAGTCGCGGGGGATAGTGGGGCAGTACTTC.